Presented here are 20 T cell receptor beta chains from one specimen sequenced in a study of siplizumab effects on memory and regulatory T cells (dated by TCRdb to the late 2010s). The method behind the library was the immunoSEQ multiplex PCR assay. In its TCRdb copy, this immuneACCESS table keeps in-frame sequences only and misses some clones. Where compared with another copy, unresolved V genes explain less than half of these, and the others have no known cause. Across this sample there are approximately 100,000 clones, with around 95% seen only once. The ten largest make up over 0.15% of the sample. Sequenced: non-Treg CD4+ T cells sorted from blood. According to the study, the label for this sample's cell subset or site signals: FACS-sorted unstimulated CD4+ non-regulatory T cells. The receptors come from a human donor in good health.

The rearrangement uses TRBV4-3 and TRBJ2-2; 10 positions match TRBD2. Germline V CDR1 and CDR2: LGHNA, YSLEER. V was clipped by 4 bases and J by 4 bases; unmatched bases: 9. The CDR3 is 17 residues long. CDR3 coding DNA: TGCGCCAGCAGCCCTCGGGTAGCGGGGGGCGGCACCGGGGAGCTGTTTTTT. This translates into CASSPRVAGGGTGELFF.

With regard to this clone: Other DNA sequences from this sample encode an identical CDR3 as well. This chain joins TRBV7-9 and TRBJ1-2; D is undetermined. The ends were cut back, 5 bases at V and 3 bases at J, with 16 bases in the middle. Germline V gene data show CDR1 as SEHNR and CDR2 as FQNEAQ (reference sequence). The CDR3 runs to 15 residues. The CDR3 sequence: CASSLMTVRDYGYTF. Written as DNA, the CDR3 is TGTGCCAGCAGCCTAATGACGGTCCGGGACTATGGCTACACCTTC.

The chain uses TRBV5-6 and TRBJ2-5, with TRBD2 matching over 14 bases. With V trimmed by 2 bases and J by 1 base, 4 bases remained unmatched. From germline, CDR1 is SGHDT and CDR2 YYEEEE. The CDR3 has 17 amino acids. CDR3: CASSFRTSGGFQETQYF. The CDR3 coding sequence is TGTGCCAGCAGCTTTAGGACTAGCGGGGGGTTCCAAGAGACCCAGTACTTC.

The genes are TRBV6-5 and TRBJ2-4; possible D gene TRBD1, 5 bases. Germline V CDR1 and CDR2: MNHEY, SVGAGI. The CDR3 spans 11 residues. V was trimmed by 7 bases and J by 8 bases, leaving 9 bases between them. This CDR3 reads CASTMGHIQYF. As DNA, the CDR3 is TGTGCCAGCACGATGGGGCACATTCAGTACTTC.

The CDR3 nucleotides read TGTGCCAGCAGTTCGGGACAGGGGGGCAATCAGCCCCAGCATTTT. This codes for CASSSGQGGNQPQHF. The V call is TRBV28, the J call TRBJ1-5; 11 positions match TRBD1. Germline lookup yields CDR1 MDHEN and CDR2 SYDVKM. CDR3 length: 15 residues. The V gene end was trimmed by 4 bases and the J gene end by 2 bases; junction bases not matched to a gene: 1.

The V call is TRBV27, the J call TRBJ2-1; D gene ambiguous. Deletions cut 5 bases from V and 8 bases from J, with 13 bases between. CDR3 length equals 13 residues. Germline V gene sequence: CDR1 MNHEY, CDR2 SMNVEV (reference sequence). CDR3 nucleotides: TGTGCCAGCAGTCCCACGGTAGGGTATGAGCAGTTCTTC. This codes for CASSPTVGYEQFF.

V is TRBV21-1 and J is TRBJ2-1; the D call TRBD1 from the table was never checked on the DNA. TRBV21-1 is marked as a pseudogene. CDR3 length equals 16 residues. In nucleotides, the CDR3 is TGTGCCAGCAGCAGGGAGGACAGGCGAGCCTACAATGAGCAGTTCTTC. It translates to CASSREDRRAYNEQFF.

The chain couples TRBV28 to TRBJ2-7; D may correspond to TRBD1 or TRBD2 (5 bases each). Germline V gene sequence: CDR1 MDHEN, CDR2 SYDVKM. This CDR3 region has 14 residues. The V end lost 3 bases, the J end lost 2 bases, and 11 bases lay between the germline ends. CDR3 residues: CASSLARGAYEQYF. DNA for the CDR3: TGTGCCAGCAGTTTGGCCAGAGGGGCCTACGAGCAGTACTTC.

The chain is built from TRBV19 and TRBJ2-2; D is tentatively TRBD1 or TRBD2 (5 bases each). Trimming took 1 base from V and 3 from J, leaving 9 bases between them. CDR1 is LNHDA, CDR2 SQIVND, per germline (reference sequence). CDR3 length equals 15 residues. The CDR3 spells CASSIGRGDTGELFF. CDR3 bases: TGTGCCAGTAGTATAGGACGAGGGGACACCGGGGAGCTGTTTTTT.

The rearrangement uses TRBV20-1 and TRBJ2-7; D remains unclear. V shed 4 bases and J shed 3 bases, with 7 bases lying between them. CDR1 and CDR2 from the germline V gene are DFQATT and SNEGSKA (reference sequence). The CDR3 totals 11 residues. The CDR3 region is CSAIYSYEQYF. Written as DNA, the CDR3 is TGCAGTGCTATCTACAGCTACGAGCAGTACTTC.

This clone was detected a few times. The chain combines TRBV29-1 with TRBJ1-1, with D possibly being TRBD1 (5 bases). This CDR3 is 14 amino acids long. Germline V gives CDR1 SQVTM, CDR2 ANQGSEA. Trimming shortened V by 2 bases and J by 1 base, and 11 bases separated the two germline ends. DNA of the CDR3: TGCAGCGTTGAAATTACAGGAACGAACACTGAAGCTTTCTTT. Translated, it gives CSVEITGTNTEAFF.

The genes are TRBV9 and TRBJ2-7; TRBD2 agrees at 7 bases. Trimming removed 4 bases from V and 7 bases from J; junction bases left unmatched: 11. This CDR3 spans 14 amino acids. Per germline, CDR1 SGDLS and CDR2 YYNGEE. This CDR3 is CASSPIGGEGEQYF. The CDR3 coding sequence is TGTGCCAGCAGCCCCATAGGAGGGGAGGGGGAGCAGTACTTC.

J is TRBJ1-6 and V is TRBV18; the D gene is possibly TRBD1 (5 bases). The germline CDR1 and CDR2 sequences are KGHSH and LQKENI. The CDR3 has 14 residues. Trimming left V 7 bases short and J 8 bases short, with 15 bases between. CDR3 nucleotides: TGTGCCAGCTTACCCGGGACCGACCATTCACCCCTCCACTTT. Amino acid sequence: CASLPGTDHSPLHF.

V is TRBV27 and J is TRBJ2-1, with D tentatively TRBD2 (5 bases). V lost 3 bases, J lost 2 bases, and 11 bases lay in between. Germline-derived CDR1 and CDR2 are MNHEY and SMNVEV (reference sequence). The CDR3 totals 15 residues. CDR3 in DNA: TGTGCCAGCAGTTTTTCCAGCGGAGCCTACAATGAGCAGTTCTTC. Residues: CASSFSSGAYNEQFF.

This clone was counted a few times. The gene calls are TRBV9 and TRBJ1-1, with D perhaps matching TRBD1 (6 bases). Trimming took 9 bases from V and 6 from J, leaving 18 bases between them. CDR3 length: 13 amino acids. Germline CDR1 is SGDLS and CDR2 is YYNGEE. The CDR3 bases are TGTGCCACGGGGATGGTGACAGGCGCTGAAGCTTTCTTT. Translation gives CATGMVTGAEAFF.

This sequence joins TRBV5-3 and TRBJ2-5, with D possibly being TRBD2 (5 bases). TRBV5-3 is given ORF status, its function remaining uncertain. The V gene lost 3 bases and the J gene lost 2 bases, with 14 bases spanning the gap. This CDR3 has 15 amino acids. This CDR3 is CARSSARPGQETQYF. Here the CDR3 DNA reads TGTGCCAGAAGCTCCGCCCGACCGGGGCAAGAGACCCAGTACTTC.

The V call is TRBV6-5, the J call TRBJ1-6; TRBD1 matches at 8 bases. Germline loops: CDR1 MNHEY, CDR2 SVGAGI. J gave up 10 bases and V 5 bases, and 10 bases lay outside the gene matches. CDR3 length equals 15 residues. The CDR3 sequence: CASSRTGYSESPLHF. CDR3 sequence (DNA): TGTGCCAGCAGTAGGACAGGGTATAGCGAGTCACCCCTCCACTTT.

The genes are TRBV18 and TRBJ2-3, with TRBD2 matching over 8 bases. CDR1 and CDR2 (germline): KGHSH, LQKENI. This CDR3 spans 16 amino acids. V shed 3 bases and J 1 base; nucleotides not matched to a gene: 6. CDR3 coding DNA: TGTGCCAGCTCACCGGGACTAGTTATTGGCACAGATACGCAGTATTTT. It encodes CASSPGLVIGTDTQYF.

V and J are TRBV29-1 and TRBJ2-3, with a tentative D call TRBD1 (5 bases). Germline V lookup: CDR1 SQVTM, CDR2 ANQGSEA. V lost 5 bases to trimming and J lost 0 bases, with 12 bases between them. The CDR3 has 14 residues. The CDR3 reads CSVKSQGSTDTQYF. CDR3 nucleotides: TGCAGCGTTAAAAGTCAGGGTAGCACAGATACGCAGTATTTT.

The chain is built from TRBV6-6 and TRBJ1-2; D is ambiguous. Germline CDR1 MNHNY, CDR2 SVGAGI (reference sequence). The CDR3 length is 10 residues. Trimming left V 6 bases short and J 7 bases short, with 6 bases between. CDR3 loop: CASSGSGYTF. The DNA for the CDR3 is TGTGCCAGCAGCGGGTCTGGCTACACCTTC.